This note documents a single T cell receptor beta chain sequence. Its target is not known. The V gene lost 1 base and the J gene lost 5 bases, with 11 bases spanning the gap. The CDR3 has 15 residues. Germline CDR1 is SGHVS and CDR2 is FQNEAQ. The data originate from a study of T-cell reconstitution after alpha-beta-depleted transplantation in children. Study findings and constraints: Alpha-beta T cells about two months after transplant reportedly derived from several hundred expanded graft clones. It was surviving recipient T cells and thymic progenitors that gave some patients high TCRbeta diversity at day 60. Fresh T-cell production supplied most of the T-cell counts and diversity seen one year after transplant.

TCRbeta library preparation incorporated unique molecular identifiers. TCRdb passed the PCR reads through MiXCR, listing each CDR3 protein once. The sample has about 76,000 distinct CDR3 sequences; 13% to 15% are singletons. The receptor was derived from a male patient aged 2 to 10 who had a stem cell transplant for acute lymphoblastic leukemia, so the T cells may come from the graft donor. This sequence joins TRBV7-8 and TRBJ1-4, with D unclear. This specimen consisted of PBMCs, mostly from graft donor cells, obtained 180 days after TCRalphabeta/CD19-depleted stem cell transplant. Here the CDR3 DNA reads TGTGCCAGCAGCTTAGGTGGGAAATTAAATGAAAAACTGTTTTTT. It encodes CASSLGGKLNEKLFF. Supplemented by reference TRBV7-8 and TRBJ1-4, the full variable domain reads GAGVSQSPRYKVAKRGQDVALRCDPISGHVSLFWYQQALGQGPEFLTYFQNEAQLDKSGLPSDRFFAERPEGSVSTLKIQRTQQEDSAVYLCASSLGGKLNEKLFFGSGTQLSVL.